These T cell receptor beta chains were read from a single sample in a study of cytomegalovirus exposure and HLA in healthy donors. Profiled with immunoSEQ multiplex PCR; TCRdb holds only in-frame clones, not every one. The sample consists of about 180,000 clones, about three quarters of them appearing once. The sequencing input was PBMCs. These receptors came from an older woman in good health and CMV-seropositive. Both conserved end residues are part of each CDR3. D genes are given only for firm matches. The size of a clone is reported for some rows only, either as once, few or many, or as a class for expanded clones.

j_call v_call cdr3_length clone_size d_call cdr3_aa cdr3_nt
TRBJ2-7 TRBV7-8 16 NA NA CASSSFKKEHPYEQYF TGTGCCAGCAGCTCCTTCAAAAAGGAGCACCCCTACGAGCAGTACTTC
TRBJ2-2 TRBV29-1 13 NA NA CSVYISGTGELFF TGCAGCGTCTACATTAGCGGAACCGGGGAGCTGTTTTTT
TRBJ2-1 TRBV7-2 15 few NA CASSLGGRTYNEQFF TGTGCCAGCAGCCTCGGGGGAAGGACCTACAATGAGCAGTTCTTC
TRBJ1-2 TRBV11-3 13 NA NA CASSLDDQGGYTF TGTGCCAGCAGCTTAGATGACCAGGGGGGCTACACCTTC
TRBJ2-7 TRBV4-2 18 NA TRBD2 CASSQDGTSGTISYEQYF TGTGCCAGCAGCCAAGATGGAACTAGCGGGACCATTTCCTACGAGCAGTACTTC
TRBJ2-7 TRBV5-6 16 NA NA CASSFRGSPLFYEQYF TGTGCCAGCAGCTTTAGGGGGTCCCCATTGTTCTACGAGCAGTACTTC
TRBJ2-3 TRBV30 18 NA NA CAWSFGVRQGEGTDTQYF TGTGCCTGGAGCTTTGGGGTACGGCAGGGGGAGGGCACAGATACGCAGTATTTT
TRBJ2-2 TRBV7-2 16 NA NA CATKRQTPMNTGELFF TGTGCCACAAAGAGACAGACCCCAATGAACACCGGGGAGCTGTTTTTT
TRBJ2-2 TRBV6-5 14 NA NA CASKGQQGTGELFF TGTGCCAGCAAAGGGCAGCAGGGTACCGGGGAGCTGTTTTTT
TRBJ2-7 TRBV4-2 14 NA NA CASSQERLAFKKYF TGTGCCAGCAGCCAAGAGCGGCTAGCGTTTAAGAAGTACTTC
TRBJ1-2 TRBV11-2 14 NA NA CASSLQGKVGGYTF TGTGCCAGCAGCTTGCAGGGGAAAGTTGGCGGCTACACCTTC
TRBJ1-4 TRBV19 14 NA NA CASMDPPGNEKLFF TGTGCCAGTATGGACCCTCCAGGGAATGAAAAACTGTTTTTT
TRBJ2-1 TRBV6-1 15 NA TRBD2 CASRASGSWEGEQFF TGTGCCAGCAGAGCTAGCGGGAGTTGGGAGGGTGAGCAGTTCTTC
TRBJ1-2 TRBV28 15 NA NA CASIPPGASNYGYTF TGTGCCAGCATCCCCCCGGGAGCCTCTAACTATGGCTACACCTTC
TRBJ2-5 TRBV14 16 NA NA CASSRTYPGEWETQYF TGTGCCAGCAGCCGAACGTATCCGGGGGAATGGGAGACCCAGTACTTC
TRBJ1-5 TRBV6-1 14 NA TRBD1 CASRIGRHRDREHF TGTGCCAGCAGAATTGGGAGACACCGGGACAGGGAGCATTTT
TRBJ2-5 TRBV6-5 15 NA NA CASLRHGGAGETQYF TGTGCCAGCCTCCGGCATGGGGGGGCGGGGGAGACCCAGTACTTC
TRBJ2-4 TRBV7-3 13 NA TRBD2 CASSLGGGDIQYF TGTGCCAGCAGCTTAGGCGGGGGAGACATTCAGTACTTC
TRBJ2-7 TRBV6-5 15 NA TRBD2 CASSLTGTSGTGQYF TGTGCCAGCAGCTTAACCGGGACTAGCGGGACAGGGCAGTACTTC
TRBJ1-1 TRBV2 14 NA TRBD1 CASRLDRVATEAFF TGTGCCAGCAGATTGGACAGGGTCGCCACTGAAGCTTTCTTT
TRBJ2-3 TRBV5-1 15 NA NA CASSLVGLATDTQYF TGCGCCAGCAGCTTGGTTGGCTTAGCGACAGATACGCAGTATTTT
TRBJ2-1 TRBV2 10 NA NA CASSRNEQFF TGTGCCAGTAGCCGGAATGAGCAGTTCTTC
TRBJ2-1 TRBV5-1 14 NA NA CASSSSQGSGEQFF TGCGCCAGCAGCTCATCACAGGGCTCGGGTGAGCAGTTCTTC
TRBJ2-2 TRBV4-2 14 NA NA CASSQGLDTGELFF TGTGCCAGCAGCCAAGGGCTTGACACCGGGGAGCTGTTTTTT
TRBJ1-1 TRBV2 14 NA NA CASSGRELNTEAFF TGTGCCAGCAGCGGGAGAGAACTTAACACTGAAGCTTTCTTT
TRBJ2-7 TRBV28 16 NA TRBD2 CAGSLAGGRATHEQYF TGTGCCGGCAGTTTGGCGGGAGGCAGGGCCACCCACGAGCAGTACTTC
TRBJ1-1 TRBV5-4 15 few TRBD1 CASSPTGGLNTEAFF TGTGCCAGCAGCCCGACAGGGGGTTTGAACACTGAAGCTTTCTTT
TRBJ1-5 TRBV19 10 NA NA CAVGREPQHF TGTGCGGTAGGACGGGAACCCCAGCATTTT
TRBJ2-1 TRBV19 14 few TRBD2 CASKELADYNEQFF TGTGCCAGTAAAGAACTAGCGGACTACAATGAGCAGTTCTTC
TRBJ2-7 TRBV4-2 17 NA TRBD2 CASSQARLAGVNYEQYF TGTGCCAGCAGCCAAGCTCGGCTAGCGGGGGTGAACTACGAGCAGTACTTC
TRBJ1-5 TRBV28 12 NA NA CASTVSNQPQHF TGTGCCAGCACCGTTAGCAATCAGCCCCAGCATTTT
TRBJ2-1 TRBV4-2 15 NA TRBD2 CASSQDSRGGNEQFF TGTGCCAGCAGCCAAGATTCCCGGGGGGGCAATGAGCAGTTCTTC
TRBJ1-3 TRBV6-6 14 few NA CAISSDNSGNTIYF TGTGCCATCAGCTCCGACAACTCTGGAAACACCATATATTTT
TRBJ1-1 TRBV5-4 15 NA TRBD1 CASSRDRGSGTEAFF TGTGCCAGCAGCAGGGACAGGGGATCCGGCACTGAAGCTTTCTTT
TRBJ2-1 TRBV2 14 NA NA CASIPDRGGNEQFF TGTGCCAGCATCCCCGACAGGGGAGGGAATGAGCAGTTCTTC
TRBJ1-6 TRBV2 14 NA TRBD1 CASSEGQAYSPLHF TGTGCCAGCAGTGAGGGACAGGCTTATTCACCCCTCCACTTT
TRBJ2-7 TRBV4-1 13 NA NA CASSYGLMGEQYF TGCGCCAGCAGCTATGGACTCATGGGCGAGCAGTACTTC
TRBJ2-7 TRBV30 15 NA TRBD2 CAWSSPGLANYEQYF TGTGCCTGGAGTTCGCCGGGACTAGCGAACTACGAGCAGTACTTC